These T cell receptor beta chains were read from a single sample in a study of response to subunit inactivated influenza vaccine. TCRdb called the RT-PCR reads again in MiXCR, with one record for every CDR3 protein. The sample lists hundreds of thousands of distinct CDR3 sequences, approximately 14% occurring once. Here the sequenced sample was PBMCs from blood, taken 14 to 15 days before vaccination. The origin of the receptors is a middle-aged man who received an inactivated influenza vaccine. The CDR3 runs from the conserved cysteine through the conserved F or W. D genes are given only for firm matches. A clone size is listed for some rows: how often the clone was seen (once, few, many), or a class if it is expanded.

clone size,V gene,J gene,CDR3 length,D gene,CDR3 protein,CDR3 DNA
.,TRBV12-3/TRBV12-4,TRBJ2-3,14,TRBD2,CASSASGGTDTQYF,TGTGCCAGCAGTGCTAGCGGGGGTACAGATACGCAGTATTTT
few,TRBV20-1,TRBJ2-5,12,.,CSASFGKETQYF,TGCAGTGCTAGTTTTGGGAAAGAGACCCAGTACTTC
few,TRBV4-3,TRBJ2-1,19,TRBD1,CASSQDRTGGLSSYNEQFF,TGCGCCAGCAGCCAAGATCGGACAGGGGGCCTTAGCTCCTACAATGAGCAGTTCTTC
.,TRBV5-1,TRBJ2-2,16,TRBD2,CASSFASGRNTGELFF,TGCGCCAGCAGCTTTGCTAGCGGGAGAAACACCGGGGAGCTGTTTTTT
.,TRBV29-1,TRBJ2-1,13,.,CSDGRQLPNEQFF,TGCAGCGATGGGAGACAGCTACCCAATGAGCAGTTCTTC
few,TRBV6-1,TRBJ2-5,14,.,CASRQDSLQETQYF,TGTGCCAGCAGGCAGGACAGCCTCCAAGAGACCCAGTACTTC
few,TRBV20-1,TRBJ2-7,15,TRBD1,CSAREQQGADYEQYF,TGCAGTGCTAGAGAGCAACAGGGGGCGGACTACGAGCAGTACTTC
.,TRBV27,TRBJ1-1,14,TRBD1,CASSWDRGRTEAFF,TGTGCCAGCAGTTGGGACAGGGGGCGAACTGAAGCTTTCTTT
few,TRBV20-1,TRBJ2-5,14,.,CSARVEWYQETQYF,TGCAGTGCTAGGGTCGAGTGGTACCAAGAGACCCAGTACTTC
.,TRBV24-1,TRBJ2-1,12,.,CATSDRGNEQFF,TGTGCCACCAGTGACCGGGGCAATGAGCAGTTCTTC
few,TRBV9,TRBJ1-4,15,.,CASSATQGYSEKLFF,TGTGCCAGCAGCGCGACACAGGGTTACTCCGAAAAACTGTTTTTT
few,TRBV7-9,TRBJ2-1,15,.,CASSLASLPPQAQFF,TGTGCCAGCAGCTTAGCTAGCCTCCCTCCACAGGCGCAGTTCTTC
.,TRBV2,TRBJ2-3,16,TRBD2,CASSGWGGVVADTQYF,TGTGCCAGCAGTGGTTGGGGGGGGGTCGTTGCAGATACGCAGTATTTT
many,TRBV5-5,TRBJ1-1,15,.,CASSLVGGPTAGAFF,TGTGCCAGCAGCTTGGTTGGCGGACCCACCGCCGGGGCTTTCTTT
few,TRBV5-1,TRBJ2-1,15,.,CASSLGTYKNNEQFF,TGCGCCAGCAGCTTAGGGACATATAAAAACAATGAGCAGTTCTTC
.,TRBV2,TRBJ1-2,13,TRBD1,CASSEGTGTGYTF,TGTGCCAGCAGTGAAGGGACAGGGACTGGCTACACCTTC
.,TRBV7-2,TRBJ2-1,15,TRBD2,CASSLASGSVSEQFF,TGTGCCAGCAGCTTGGCTAGCGGGAGTGTGAGTGAGCAGTTCTTC
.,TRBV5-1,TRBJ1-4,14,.,CASSLTAENEKLFF,TGCGCCAGCAGCTTGACGGCCGAAAATGAAAAACTGTTTTTT
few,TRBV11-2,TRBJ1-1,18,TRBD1,CASSLDLRGQGAGTEAFF,TGTGCCAGCAGCTTAGATCTAAGGGGACAGGGGGCCGGAACTGAAGCTTTCTTT
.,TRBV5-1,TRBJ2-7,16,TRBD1,CASSQIFDRGLYEQYF,TGCGCCAGCAGCCAGATCTTTGACAGGGGGCTCTACGAGCAGTACTTC
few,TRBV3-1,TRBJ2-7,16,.,CASSQAGRINSYEQYF,TGTGCCAGCAGCCAAGCGGGACGCATTAACTCCTACGAGCAGTACTTC
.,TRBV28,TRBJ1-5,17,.,CASSLRGGVVGNQPRHF,TGTGCCAGCAGTTTAAGGGGGGGAGTGGTTGGCAATCAGCCCCGGCATTTT
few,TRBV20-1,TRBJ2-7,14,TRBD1,CSARVGTGAYEQYF,TGCAGTGCTAGAGTGGGGACAGGGGCCTACGAGCAGTACTTC
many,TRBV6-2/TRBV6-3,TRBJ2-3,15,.,CASSYSAGRTDTQYF,TGTGCCAGCAGTTACTCTGCAGGCCGAACAGATACGCAGTATTTT
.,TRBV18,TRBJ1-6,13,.,CASSRSQNDILHF,TGTGCCAGCTCACGGTCCCAGAATGACATCCTCCACTTT
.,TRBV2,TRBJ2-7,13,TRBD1,CASIPGQFYEQYF,TGTGCCAGCATTCCGGGACAGTTCTACGAGCAGTACTTC
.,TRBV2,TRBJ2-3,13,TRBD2,CASGGGLRDTQYF,TGTGCCAGCGGGGGGGGACTCCGAGATACGCAGTATTTT
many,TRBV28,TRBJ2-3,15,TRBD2,CASSVTSGGTDTQYF,TGTGCCAGCAGTGTGACTAGCGGGGGCACAGATACGCAGTATTTT
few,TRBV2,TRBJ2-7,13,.,CASSGQSVYEQYF,TGTGCCAGCAGTGGACAGTCTGTTTACGAGCAGTACTTC
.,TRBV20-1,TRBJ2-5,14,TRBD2,CSARNLAEGETQYF,TGCAGTGCTAGGAACCTAGCGGAGGGGGAGACCCAGTACTTC
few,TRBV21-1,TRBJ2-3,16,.,CASSQKGGEFTDTQYF,TGTGCCAGCAGCCAAAAGGGCGGGGAATTCACAGATACGCAGTATTTT
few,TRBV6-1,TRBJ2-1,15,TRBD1,CASSAGDRSYNEQFF,TGTGCCAGCAGTGCCGGGGACAGATCCTACAATGAGCAGTTCTTC
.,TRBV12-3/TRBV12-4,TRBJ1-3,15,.,CASSLAATGGNTIYF,TGTGCCAGCAGTTTAGCGGCCACAGGCGGAAACACCATATATTTT
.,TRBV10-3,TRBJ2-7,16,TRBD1,CAISEIARDRSKEQYF,TGTGCCATCAGTGAGATCGCCCGGGACAGGTCAAAGGAGCAGTACTTC
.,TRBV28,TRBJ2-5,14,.,CASLSPDSQETQYF,TGTGCCAGCCTATCCCCAGACAGTCAAGAGACCCAGTACTTC
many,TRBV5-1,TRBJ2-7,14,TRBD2,CASSLGLASYEQYF,TGCGCCAGCAGCTTGGGACTAGCCTCGTACGAGCAGTACTTC
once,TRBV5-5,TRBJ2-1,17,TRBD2,CASSPPLGRGGNIEQFF,TGTGCCAGCAGCCCCCCCCTGGGGCGGGGGGGCAACATTGAGCAGTTCTTC
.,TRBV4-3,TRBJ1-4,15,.,CASSQARAANEKLFF,TGCGCCAGCAGCCAAGCTAGGGCCGCAAATGAAAAACTGTTTTTT
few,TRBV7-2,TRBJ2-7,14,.,CASSRSGGSYEQYF,TGTGCCAGCAGCCGATCCGGTGGTTCCTACGAGCAGTACTTC
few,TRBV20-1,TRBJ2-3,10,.,CCPGGGTQYF,TGCTGCCCTGGGGGTGGTACGCAGTATTTT
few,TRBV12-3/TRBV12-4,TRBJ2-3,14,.,CASSLGGRGDTQYF,TGTGCCAGCAGTTTGGGGGGGCGCGGTGATACGCAGTATTTT
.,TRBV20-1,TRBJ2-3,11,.,CSASSRDTQYF,TGCAGTGCTAGTTCGCGGGATACGCAGTATTTT